The entry below gives a single TCR beta chain sequence along with its context. Sequencing used immunoSEQ multiplex PCR; TCRdb keeps in-frame clones, though not all of them. The table lists hundreds of thousands of clones, roughly 87% of them singletons. The entry originates in a study of cytomegalovirus exposure and HLA in healthy donors. The CDR3 has 12 amino acids. Germline V gene lookup returns CDR1 MNHNS and CDR2 SASEGT. The V and J ends lost 3 bases and 14 bases, in that order; junction bases with no gene match: 4. The sequence was collected from a man younger than 35 in good health and CMV-seropositive. V and J are TRBV6-1 and TRBJ2-1; 10 bases agree with TRBD1. Sample: PBMCs. The CDR3 spells CASSEGQGTEFF. Here the CDR3 DNA reads TGTGCCAGCAGTGAGGGACAGGGGACCGAGTTCTTC.